Listed below are T cell receptor beta chains from one sample, sequenced in a study of human T cells and chemical hapten exposure. TCRdb itself ran the 5' RACE reads through MiXCR, one entry per CDR3 protein. The top ten clones hold around 2.8% of a sample with roughly 120,000 distinct CDR3 sequences, more than 15% of them seen once. The receptors were sampled from a human donor in good health. Both conserved end residues are part of each CDR3. Fields, in order: clone size, CDR3 length, V gene, J gene, D gene, CDR3 DNA, CDR3 protein. The D gene is left open where the match is weak. Size values are once, few and many counts, or a class for expanded clones, and some rows have none.

clone size: .
CDR3 length: 12
V gene: TRBV28
J gene: TRBJ2-7
D gene: .
CDR3 DNA: TGTGCCAGCAGTCTCCCCCAGAAGGGGCAGTACTTC
CDR3 protein: CASSLPQKGQYF

clone size: .
CDR3 length: 16
V gene: TRBV11-2
J gene: TRBJ2-1
D gene: .
CDR3 DNA: TGTGCCAGCAGCTTAGAGAGCCTAATGGGCTACAATGAGCAGTTCTTC
CDR3 protein: CASSLESLMGYNEQFF

clone size: .
CDR3 length: 12
V gene: TRBV29-1
J gene: TRBJ2-2
D gene: .
CDR3 DNA: TGCAGCGTTGACCCGAACACCGGGGAGCTGTTTTTT
CDR3 protein: CSVDPNTGELFF

clone size: many
CDR3 length: 14
V gene: TRBV20-1
J gene: TRBJ1-1
D gene: .
CDR3 DNA: TGCAGTGCTAGAGCCGTGGACACGGACACTGAAGCTTTCTTT
CDR3 protein: CSARAVDTDTEAFF

clone size: .
CDR3 length: 16
V gene: TRBV6-5
J gene: TRBJ1-4
D gene: .
CDR3 DNA: TGTGCCAGCAGTTACTCGAACAGAGCAACTAATGAAAAACTGTTTTTT
CDR3 protein: CASSYSNRATNEKLFF

clone size: .
CDR3 length: 16
V gene: TRBV5-1
J gene: TRBJ1-1
D gene: TRBD1
CDR3 DNA: TGCGCCAGCAGCAACAACCCGACAGGGACGAACACTGAAGCTTTCTTT
CDR3 protein: CASSNNPTGTNTEAFF

clone size: .
CDR3 length: 15
V gene: TRBV4-1
J gene: TRBJ1-1
D gene: .
CDR3 DNA: TGCGCCAGCAGCCAAGATGGCAGTGCCTCCCGGGAAGCTTTCTTT
CDR3 protein: CASSQDGSASREAFF

clone size: .
CDR3 length: 14
V gene: TRBV28
J gene: TRBJ1-6
D gene: .
CDR3 DNA: TGTGCCAGCAGTTTCCCCGGCGGCAATTCACCCCTCCACTTT
CDR3 protein: CASSFPGGNSPLHF

clone size: once
CDR3 length: 12
V gene: TRBV29-1
J gene: TRBJ2-7
D gene: .
CDR3 DNA: TGCAGCGTTGGGGACACCACCTACGAGCAGTACTTC
CDR3 protein: CSVGDTTYEQYF

clone size: few
CDR3 length: 12
V gene: TRBV7-2
J gene: TRBJ1-1
D gene: .
CDR3 DNA: TGTGCCAGCAGATATAGAAACACTGAAGCTTTCTTT
CDR3 protein: CASRYRNTEAFF

clone size: few
CDR3 length: 14
V gene: TRBV7-3
J gene: TRBJ2-5
D gene: .
CDR3 DNA: TGTGCCAGCAGCCCCTCCCGAAGCCAAGAGACCCAGTACTTC
CDR3 protein: CASSPSRSQETQYF

clone size: .
CDR3 length: 15
V gene: TRBV11-2
J gene: TRBJ1-4
D gene: .
CDR3 DNA: TGTGCCAGCAGTTCCCGACATACCCGGGGCGAAAAACTGTTTTTT
CDR3 protein: CASSSRHTRGEKLFF

clone size: .
CDR3 length: 17
V gene: TRBV5-4
J gene: TRBJ2-1
D gene: .
CDR3 DNA: TGTGCCAGCACTCCCGGAGGGGGAGAACCATCCTACAATGAGCAGTTCTTC
CDR3 protein: CASTPGGGEPSYNEQFF

clone size: .
CDR3 length: 15
V gene: TRBV28
J gene: TRBJ2-7
D gene: .
CDR3 DNA: TGTGCCAGCAGTCCTTCGACAGGTTTCGAGTACGAGCAGTACTTC
CDR3 protein: CASSPSTGFEYEQYF

clone size: few
CDR3 length: 16
V gene: TRBV6-1
J gene: TRBJ2-1
D gene: TRBD2
CDR3 DNA: TGTGCCAGCAGGACGAGGTCTAGCGGGAGGTCTGGTGAGCAGTTCTTC
CDR3 protein: CASRTRSSGRSGEQFF

clone size: few
CDR3 length: 22
V gene: TRBV19
J gene: TRBJ2-6
D gene: .
CDR3 DNA: TGTGCCAGTAAAGGAGTTGGGTTGTTTTGGCAGGATAGTCGCTCTGGGGCCAACGTCCTGACTTTC
CDR3 protein: CASKGVGLFWQDSRSGANVLTF

clone size: .
CDR3 length: 12
V gene: TRBV29-1
J gene: TRBJ2-5
D gene: .
CDR3 DNA: TGCAGCGTTGAGGAGGACCTGGAGACCCAGTACTTC
CDR3 protein: CSVEEDLETQYF

clone size: few
CDR3 length: 12
V gene: TRBV29-1
J gene: TRBJ2-2
D gene: .
CDR3 DNA: TGCAGCGTTGTACAGGGCGCCGGGGAGCTGTTTTTT
CDR3 protein: CSVVQGAGELFF

clone size: .
CDR3 length: 12
V gene: TRBV10-3
J gene: TRBJ1-3
D gene: .
CDR3 DNA: TGTGCCATCAGTGAGTACGGAAACACCATATATTTT
CDR3 protein: CAISEYGNTIYF

clone size: .
CDR3 length: 15
V gene: TRBV2
J gene: TRBJ2-3
D gene: TRBD1
CDR3 DNA: TGTGCCAGCAGTCCTTACAGGGGTACCACAGATACGCAGTATTTT
CDR3 protein: CASSPYRGTTDTQYF

clone size: .
CDR3 length: 15
V gene: TRBV6-1
J gene: TRBJ2-1
D gene: TRBD2
CDR3 DNA: TGTGCCAGCAGTGAAGGGGGTAGCGGGAGCTATGAGCAGTTCTTC
CDR3 protein: CASSEGGSGSYEQFF

clone size: .
CDR3 length: 15
V gene: TRBV28
J gene: TRBJ2-1
D gene: TRBD2
CDR3 DNA: TGTGCCAGCAGTTTCGGGACTAGCGGGATCTATGAGCAGTTCTTC
CDR3 protein: CASSFGTSGIYEQFF

clone size: .
CDR3 length: 15
V gene: TRBV29-1
J gene: TRBJ2-1
D gene: TRBD2
CDR3 DNA: TGCAGTTGGGCAGAGGGACTAGCGGTATTCAATGAGCAGTTCTTC
CDR3 protein: CSWAEGLAVFNEQFF

clone size: .
CDR3 length: 16
V gene: TRBV10-3
J gene: TRBJ2-3
D gene: TRBD2
CDR3 DNA: TGTGCCATCATGGATAGCGGGAGGGCCGTGACAGATACGCAGTATTTT
CDR3 protein: CAIMDSGRAVTDTQYF

clone size: few
CDR3 length: 15
V gene: TRBV7-9
J gene: TRBJ1-4
D gene: TRBD1
CDR3 DNA: TGTGCCAGCAGCCCCGGGGAACAGGGGAGTGAAAAACTGTTTTTT
CDR3 protein: CASSPGEQGSEKLFF